One and the same sample provided the 27 T cell receptor beta chains below, sequenced in a study of cytomegalovirus exposure and HLA in healthy donors. The PCR contained 60 Vbeta and 13 Jbeta primers. Only in-frame clones appear in the TCRdb table, and some are missing; sequencing was by immunoSEQ multiplex PCR. The table has tens of thousands of clones, approximately 76% seen once; the top ten hold around 8.2%. The sample taken for sequencing was PBMCs. These receptors were collected from a woman younger than 45 in good health and CMV-seropositive.

This clone was detected a few times. V is TRBV20-1 and J is TRBJ1-2; possible D gene TRBD1, 5 bases. V was trimmed by 3 bases and J by 6 bases, leaving 8 bases between them. Germline loops: CDR1 DFQATT, CDR2 SNEGSKA (reference sequence). The CDR3 consists of 11 residues. The CDR3 region has the DNA TGCAGTGCTAGCAGGGCAGATGGCTACACCTTC. It translates to CSASRADGYTF.

This clone was recorded a few times. The V and J genes are TRBV11-2 and TRBJ2-7; maybe TRBD2 (5 bases). CDR3 size: 15 residues. CDR1 is SGHAT and CDR2 is FQNNGV in the germline V gene. The ends were cut back, 0 bases at V and 0 bases at J, with 9 bases in the middle. The CDR3 spells CASSLEIGVSYEQYF. CDR3 sequence (DNA): TGTGCCAGCAGCTTAGAGATCGGGGTCTCCTACGAGCAGTACTTC.

In its sample, this clone was seen once. The chain combines TRBV6-5 with TRBJ1-1, with D possibly matching TRBD1 (5 bases). Trimming took off 5 bases at V and 5 bases at J, with 18 bases between the two ends. CDR1 and CDR2 (germline): MNHEY, SVGAGI. This CDR3 region has 15 residues. CDR3 sequence: CASSPPGTEGTEAFF. In DNA, the CDR3 is TGTGCCAGCAGTCCACCCGGGACGGAGGGTACTGAAGCTTTCTTT.

V usage is TRBV9 and J usage is TRBJ1-4; the D gene is possibly TRBD1 (5 bases). The V and J ends lost 4 bases and 5 bases respectively, with 15 bases between them. The CDR3 length is 15 residues. From germline, CDR1 is SGDLS and CDR2 YYNGEE. CDR3 coding DNA: TGTGCCAGCAGCCGGGGGGGGTCGGGGAATGAAAAACTGTTTTTT. It yields the protein CASSRGGSGNEKLFF. Together with reference TRBV9 and TRBJ1-4, the CDR3 gives the full variable domain: DSGVTQTPKHLITATGQRVTLRCSPRSGDLSVYWYQQSLDQGLQFLIQYYNGEERAKGNILERFSAQQFPDLHSELNLSSLELGDSALYFCASSRGGSGNEKLFFGSGTQLSVL.

The genes are TRBV28 and TRBJ1-5; D might be TRBD1 (6 bases). V lost 11 bases, J lost 2 bases, and 16 bases lay in between. CDR1 MDHEN and CDR2 SYDVKM come from the germline V gene. The CDR3 extends over 14 amino acids. The CDR3 spells CAGSRGGGNQPQHF. The CDR3 nucleotides are TGTGCCGGGTCTAGGGGGGGCGGCAATCAGCCCCAGCATTTT.

This chain joins TRBV19 and TRBJ1-5; D is possibly TRBD1 (5 bases). The V and J ends lost 3 bases and 5 bases respectively, with 14 bases between them. Germline V gene lookup returns CDR1 LNHDA and CDR2 SQIVND (reference sequence). This CDR3 has 15 residues. CDR3 residues: CASSIGRGEDQPQHF. The CDR3 coding sequence is TGTGCCAGTAGTATTGGGCGGGGCGAGGATCAGCCCCAGCATTTT.

The chain combines TRBV5-1 with TRBJ1-5, with no clear D. This CDR3 is built from 13 residues. The germline gives CDR1 SGHRS, CDR2 YFSETQ. Trimming pared 1 base from V and 5 bases from J, leaving 7 bases between. The CDR3 loop is CASSLSGYQPQHF. CDR3 DNA: TGCGCCAGCAGCTTGTCAGGTTATCAGCCCCAGCATTTT.

The chain links TRBV2 to TRBJ1-1; D is ambiguous. The V end lost 6 bases, the J end lost 4 bases, and 12 bases lay between the germline ends. Germline values: CDR1 SNHLY, CDR2 FYNNEI. CDR3 length equals 13 residues. The CDR3 nucleotides read TGTGCCAGCAGCAAGACATCTACCACTGAAGCTTTCTTT. It is translated as CASSKTSTTEAFF.

V gene TRBV27 combines with J gene TRBJ1-2; 9 bases map to TRBD1. CDR3 length: 13 residues. Trimming at V came to 2 bases and at J to 9 bases, leaving 4 bases not matched to a gene. Germline V gene sequence: CDR1 MNHEY, CDR2 SMNVEV (reference sequence). This chain's CDR3 is CASSLGTGFSYTF. Here the CDR3 DNA reads TGTGCCAGCAGTTTAGGGACAGGGTTTAGCTACACCTTC.

This clone has just a few counts. This chain links TRBV30 with TRBJ2-5, with D uncertain. Matching the DNA end better, TRBJ2-7 makes the J call doubtful. CDR1 is GTSNPN, CDR2 SVGIG, per germline (reference sequence). The CDR3 consists of 13 residues. In nucleotides, the CDR3 is TGTGCCTGGAGTCCCTTTATCGATTACGAGCAGTACTTC. Translation gives CAWSPFIDYEQYF.

This sequence joins TRBV7-9 and TRBJ2-1, with 8 nucleotides matching TRBD2. The CDR3 sequence is 16 residues long. Germline CDR1 and CDR2: SEHNR and FQNEAQ (reference sequence). With 4 bases clipped from V and 1 base from J, the junction kept 6 bases outside the gene matches. The CDR3 bases are TGTGCCAGCAGCTCGATAGCGGGGAATTCCTACAATGAGCAGTTCTTC. This translates into CASSSIAGNSYNEQFF.

The count of this clone is one. CDR3 protein: CASSYSRDYEQYF. The CDR3 DNA is TGTGCCAGCAGTTACTCGAGGGACTACGAGCAGTACTTC. The genes are TRBV6-5 and TRBJ2-7; a possible D gene is TRBD2 (5 bases). The germline V gene encodes CDR1 MNHEY and CDR2 SVGAGI. This CDR3 has 13 residues. The V end was cut by 0 bases, the J end by 3 bases, with 6 bases between.

The chain couples TRBV10-1 to TRBJ1-5; D ambiguous. Trimming removed 7 bases at V and 10 bases at J, with 14 bases between. This CDR3 comprises 12 residues. The germline V gene encodes CDR1 WNHNN and CDR2 SYGVQD (reference sequence). The CDR3 nucleotides are TGCGCCAGCAACCCCGCCGAGGAACCCCAGCATTTT. It codes for CASNPAEEPQHF.

The gene calls are TRBV6-6 and TRBJ2-5; 7 bases map to TRBD2. With the DNA end fitting TRBJ2-7 better, the J assignment may be wrong. The germline V gene encodes CDR1 MNHNY and CDR2 SVGAGI (reference sequence). This CDR3 comprises 15 residues. CDR3 protein: CASSYSRGGIYEQYF. The CDR3 DNA is TGTGCCAGCAGTTACTCGAGGGGAGGGATCTACGAGCAGTACTTC.

This rearrangement joins TRBV2 to TRBJ2-5; D is ambiguous. The germline V gene encodes CDR1 SNHLY and CDR2 FYNNEI. The ends were cut back, 7 bases at V and 6 bases at J, with 18 bases in the middle. This CDR3 is built from 14 residues. For the CDR3, the DNA is TGTGCCAGCATCCCCAACGCCGGTTCAAAGACCCAGTACTTC. This translates into CASIPNAGSKTQYF.

This chain links TRBV2 with TRBJ1-5, with D possibly being TRBD1 (5 bases). Germline V gene data show CDR1 as SNHLY and CDR2 as FYNNEI. V was cut by 6 bases and J by 3 bases, with 12 bases left in between. The CDR3 contains 14 residues. The CDR3 DNA follows: TGTGCCAGCAGGGGGGGTACCCTCAATCAGCCCCAGCATTTT. Its protein is CASRGGTLNQPQHF.

This clone has only a few counts. The rearrangement joins TRBV19 to TRBJ1-2; 7 nucleotides match TRBD1. The CDR3 contains 15 residues. Germline CDR1 is LNHDA and CDR2 is SQIVND (reference sequence). V lost 8 bases, J lost 7 bases, and 16 bases stayed unmatched. CDR3: CASANTGTALPGYTF. CDR3 DNA: TGTGCCAGTGCTAATACCGGGACAGCCTTGCCTGGCTACACCTTC.

This rearrangement joins TRBV5-4 to TRBJ2-2; 9 bases agree with TRBD1. This CDR3 has 15 amino acids. Germline CDR1 is SGHNT and CDR2 is YYREEE (reference sequence). The trim removed 4 bases at V and 4 bases at J, leaving 5 bases unmatched. This CDR3 reads CASSPTGGITGELFF. Written as DNA, the CDR3 is TGTGCCAGCAGCCCCACAGGGGGCATCACCGGGGAGCTGTTTTTT. Based on the CDR3 plus reference TRBV5-4 and TRBJ2-2, the full variable domain is ETGVTQSPTHLIKTRGQQVTLRCSSQSGHNTVSWYQQALGQGPQFIFQYYREEENGRGNFPPRFSGLQFPNYSSELNVNALELDDSALYLCASSPTGGITGELFFGEGSRLTVL.

This clone is a singleton in its sample. CDR3 bases: TGTGCCACGGACAGGGGGGTTTTTAGCAATCAGCCCCAGCATTTT. Translating it yields CATDRGVFSNQPQHF. The gene calls are TRBV21-1 and TRBJ1-5; the table assigns TRBD1, which was not confirmed against the DNA. TRBV21-1 is noted as a pseudogene. This CDR3 spans 15 amino acids.

The chain links TRBV7-3 to TRBJ2-1, with 8 bases identical to TRBD1. Trimming at V came to 4 bases and at J to 8 bases, leaving 13 bases not matched to a gene. CDR3 length: 16 amino acids. Germline CDR1 reads SGHTA; CDR2 reads FQGTGA. The CDR3: CASSSQGASWRDEQFF. CDR3 coding DNA: TGTGCCAGCAGCTCCCAGGGGGCTAGTTGGCGAGATGAGCAGTTCTTC.

The V gene is TRBV5-4, the J gene TRBJ2-5; D perhaps matches TRBD1 (6 bases). V was clipped by 1 base and J by 2 bases, with 12 bases between them. The CDR3 has 15 amino acids. Germline loops: CDR1 SGHNT, CDR2 YYREEE (reference sequence). The CDR3 nucleotides read TGTGCCAGCAGCTTGCGACAGGACTTACAAGAGACCCAGTACTTC. It codes for CASSLRQDLQETQYF.

The chain employs TRBV30 and TRBJ2-2; 11 bases match TRBD2. The V gene's germline CDR1 is GTSNPN and CDR2 SVGIG (reference sequence). CDR3 size: 16 residues. V trimming: 1 base; J trimming: 7 bases; junction bases outside the gene matches: 8. CDR3 residues: CAWSDGLAGGIGELFF. For the CDR3, the DNA is TGTGCCTGGAGTGACGGGCTAGCGGGAGGTATCGGGGAGCTGTTTTTT.

The chain joins TRBV11-2 to TRBJ2-7; TRBD1 matches at 8 bases. Germline lookup yields CDR1 SGHAT and CDR2 FQNNGV. This CDR3 has 14 amino acids. The V gene end was trimmed by 5 bases and the J gene end by 4 bases; junction bases not matched to a gene: 7. DNA for the CDR3: TGTGCCAGCAGCGTCGGACAGGGACCGTACGAGCAGTACTTC. It yields the protein CASSVGQGPYEQYF. Full variable domain (remainder filled in from reference TRBV11-2 and TRBJ2-7): EAGVAQSPRYKIIEKRQSVAFWCNPISGHATLYWYQQILGQGPKLLIQFQNNGVVDDSQLPKDRFSAERLKGVDSTLKIQPAKLEDSAVYLCASSVGQGPYEQYFGPGTRLTVT.

The chain links TRBV19 to TRBJ2-5; the D gene is possibly TRBD1 (6 bases). The J call is in doubt because the DNA end fits TRBJ2-7 better. This CDR3 has 13 residues. Germline V lookup: CDR1 LNHDA, CDR2 SQIVND (reference sequence). CDR3 sequence (DNA): TGTGCCAGTAGTCCCCGGACAGTATACGAGCAGTACTTC. It codes for CASSPRTVYEQYF.

The chain uses TRBV27 and TRBJ2-4; D possibly corresponds to TRBD1 (7 bases). Germline loops: CDR1 MNHEY, CDR2 SMNVEV (reference sequence). This CDR3 has 12 amino acids. Trimming pared 6 bases from V and 9 bases from J, leaving 12 bases between. The CDR3: CASSPGGSIQYF. The CDR3 coding sequence is TGTGCCAGCAGCCCAGGGGGGAGCATTCAGTACTTC.

V gene TRBV10-1 combines with J gene TRBJ2-7; D call uncertain. Germline assignment: CDR1 WNHNN and CDR2 SYGVQD (reference sequence). The CDR3 covers 12 residues. With 3 bases removed from V and 6 bases from J, the gap between germline ends came to 9 bases. The CDR3, as DNA: TGCGCCAGCAGTGAAAGTTACGGCGAGCAGTACTTC. It specifies CASSESYGEQYF.

V and J are TRBV19 and TRBJ1-1, with TRBD1 identical over 7 bases. The V gene end was trimmed by 7 bases and the J gene end by 2 bases; junction bases not matched to a gene: 7. Germline CDR1 is LNHDA and CDR2 is SQIVND (reference sequence). The CDR3 totals 14 residues. CDR3 residues: CASTPTGYNTEAFF. The CDR3 region has the DNA TGTGCCAGTACCCCGACAGGGTACAACACTGAAGCTTTCTTT.